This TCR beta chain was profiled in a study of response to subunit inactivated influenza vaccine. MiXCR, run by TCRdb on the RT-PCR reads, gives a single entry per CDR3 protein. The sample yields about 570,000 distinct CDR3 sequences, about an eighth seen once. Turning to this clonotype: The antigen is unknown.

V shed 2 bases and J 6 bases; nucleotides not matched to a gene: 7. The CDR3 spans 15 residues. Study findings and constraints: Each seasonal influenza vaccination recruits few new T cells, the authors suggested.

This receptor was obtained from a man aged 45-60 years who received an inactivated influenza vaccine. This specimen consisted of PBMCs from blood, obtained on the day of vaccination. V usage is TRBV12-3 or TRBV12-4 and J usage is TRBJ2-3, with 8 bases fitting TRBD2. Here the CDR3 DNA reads TGTGCCAGCAGTTTAACTCAAGCGGGGGTCGATACGCAGTATTTT. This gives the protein CASSLTQAGVDTQYF.